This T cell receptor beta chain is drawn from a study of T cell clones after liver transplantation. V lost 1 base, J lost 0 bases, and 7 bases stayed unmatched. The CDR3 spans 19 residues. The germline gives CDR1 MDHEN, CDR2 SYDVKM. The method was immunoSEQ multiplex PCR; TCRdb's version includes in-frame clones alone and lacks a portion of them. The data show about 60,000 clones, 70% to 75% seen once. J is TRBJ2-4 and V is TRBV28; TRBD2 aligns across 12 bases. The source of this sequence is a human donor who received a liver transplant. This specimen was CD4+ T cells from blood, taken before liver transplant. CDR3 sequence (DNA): TGTGCCAGCAGTTTATTGAAGCTAGCGGGGGGGCTAGCCAAAAACATTCAGTACTTC. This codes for CASSLLKLAGGLAKNIQYF.